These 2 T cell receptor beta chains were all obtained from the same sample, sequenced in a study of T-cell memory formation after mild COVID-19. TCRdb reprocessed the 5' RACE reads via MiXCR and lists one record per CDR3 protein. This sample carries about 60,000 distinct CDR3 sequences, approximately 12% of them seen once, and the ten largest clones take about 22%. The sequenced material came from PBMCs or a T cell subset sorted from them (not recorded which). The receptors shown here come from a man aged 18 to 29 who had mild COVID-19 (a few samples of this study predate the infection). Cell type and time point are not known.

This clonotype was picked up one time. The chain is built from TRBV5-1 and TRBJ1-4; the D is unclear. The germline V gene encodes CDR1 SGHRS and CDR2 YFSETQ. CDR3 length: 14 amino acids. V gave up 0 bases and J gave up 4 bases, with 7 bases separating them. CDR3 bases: TGCGCCAGCAGCTTGGGCCTATTTAATGAAAAACTGTTTTTT. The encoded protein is CASSLGLFNEKLFF.

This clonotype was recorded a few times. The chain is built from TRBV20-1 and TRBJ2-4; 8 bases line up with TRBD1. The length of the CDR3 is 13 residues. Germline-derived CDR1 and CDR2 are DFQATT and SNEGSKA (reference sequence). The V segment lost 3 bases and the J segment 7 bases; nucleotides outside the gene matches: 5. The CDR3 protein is CSARLTGANIQYF. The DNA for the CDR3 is TGCAGTGCTAGGTTGACAGGGGCGAACATTCAGTACTTC.